The 5 T cell receptor beta chains given below trace back to one sample, sequenced in a study of blood T cells in healthy people across ages. A sample-barcoded 5' primer and a J-beta primer mix were used in a second PCR of about 7 to 12 cycles. TCRdb reprocessed the 5' RACE reads via MiXCR and lists one record per CDR3 protein. The sample shows 790,000 or so distinct CDR3 sequences, roughly three fifths of them seen only once. Sequences were obtained from blood. These receptor sequences come from a man aged 40-49 years in good health.

The chain links TRBV6-2 or TRBV6-3 to TRBJ2-7; 12 bases fit TRBD2. Per germline, CDR1 MNHEY and CDR2 SVGEGT. The CDR3 extends over 17 amino acids. V shed 2 bases, J shed 5 bases, and the junction held 10 bases outside the gene matches. CDR3: CASSYDLAGGPEDEQYF. For the CDR3, the DNA is TGTGCCAGCAGTTACGATCTAGCGGGAGGGCCTGAGGACGAGCAGTACTTC.

This chain uses TRBV7-9 with TRBJ1-6; D is perhaps TRBD1 (6 bases). Between the trimmed V and J ends, which lost 6 bases and 5 bases, there was a span of 14 bases. The CDR3 spans 15 residues. Germline V gene sequence: CDR1 SEHNR, CDR2 FQNEAQ (reference sequence). In DNA form, the CDR3 reads TGTGCCAGCAGTATAGGGGGAGCGGATAATTCACCCCTCCACTTT. Amino acids: CASSIGGADNSPLHF.

V is TRBV10-3 and J is TRBJ2-3, with D possibly being TRBD1 (6 bases). The CDR3 has 15 residues. Germline loops: CDR1 ENHRY, CDR2 SYGVKD. Trimming stripped 8 bases from V and 9 bases from J, with 24 bases between. CDR3: CAISGQKPPRDTQYF. The CDR3 nucleotides are TGTGCCATCTCTGGACAGAAGCCACCGCGCGACACGCAGTATTTT.

This clonotype came up a few times. This rearrangement joins TRBV7-7 to TRBJ2-7, with D perhaps TRBD1 (5 bases). This CDR3 contains 16 residues. Germline CDR1 and CDR2: SSHAT and FNYEAQ (reference sequence). V lost 0 bases and J lost 0, with 12 bases in between. The CDR3 loop reads CASSLAQDRSSYEQYF. The CDR3 DNA sequence: TGTGCCAGCAGCTTAGCACAGGACCGCAGCTCCTACGAGCAGTACTTC.

The rearrangement uses TRBV20-1 and TRBJ1-4; D is unclear. V was shortened by 0 bases and J by 0 bases, with 11 bases between the two germline ends. From germline, CDR1 is DFQATT and CDR2 SNEGSKA (reference sequence). The CDR3 consists of 16 residues. The CDR3 DNA is TGCAGTGCTAGAGATTTTGGATACGCAACTAATGAAAAACTGTTTTTT. The encoded protein is CSARDFGYATNEKLFF.